A single sample is the source of the 15 T cell receptor beta chains below, sequenced in a study of T cell responses to AZD1222 COVID-19 vaccine. The protocol was immunoSEQ multiplex PCR, while the TCRdb copy is restricted to in-frame clones and leaves out a portion. The sample shows 110,000 or so clones, around 89% of them seen only once. Sequenced material: peripheral blood, taken 28 days after the second AZD1222 dose. The receptors here all came from an adult who received the AZD1222 COVID-19 vaccine.

This chain links TRBV7-9 with TRBJ2-7; D possibly matches TRBD1 or TRBD2 (5 bases each). V shed 0 bases and J shed 6 bases, with 9 bases lying between them. The CDR3 is 13 amino acids. The germline V gene has CDR1 SEHNR and CDR2 FQNEAQ (reference sequence). CDR3 sequence: CASSLAGPSEQYF. The CDR3 region has the DNA TGTGCCAGCAGCTTAGCGGGACCCTCCGAGCAGTACTTC.

This clone was counted only a few times. The chain links TRBV9 to TRBJ2-7, with 10 bases aligning to TRBD2. The CDR3 is 15 amino acids. CDR1 SGDLS and CDR2 YYNGEE come from the germline V gene. The J segment lost 4 bases and the V segment lost 4 bases, leaving 8 bases of the junction unmatched. DNA for the CDR3: TGTGCCAGCAGCCCCCGTGCTAGCGGGGGTTACGAGCAGTACTTC. Translation gives CASSPRASGGYEQYF.

The gene calls are TRBV3-1 (or the pseudogene TRBV3-2) and TRBJ1-2; D is unclear. The CDR3 sequence is 16 residues long. Germline CDR1 reads LGHDT; CDR2 reads YNNKEL (reference sequence). Trimming removed 3 bases at V and 0 bases at J, with 14 bases between. DNA for the CDR3: TGTGCCAGCAGCCATTCAGCGGGAGCCCCTAACTATGGCTACACCTTC. This gives the protein CASSHSAGAPNYGYTF.

CDR3 in DNA: TGTGCCAGTGACCCCCTTAGTACTCAGAACACTGAAGCTTTCTTT. Protein product: CASDPLSTQNTEAFF. This chain uses TRBV6-5 with TRBJ1-1; the D is unclear. Trimming pared 9 bases from V and 1 base from J, leaving 18 bases between. The CDR3 extends over 15 amino acids. Germline loops: CDR1 MNHEY, CDR2 SVGAGI.

This clone was detected once. The J gene is TRBJ1-3, the V gene TRBV6-5; unclear D gene. Deletions cut 3 bases from V and 2 bases from J, with 14 bases between. The V gene's germline CDR1 is MNHEY and CDR2 SVGAGI. This CDR3 has 16 amino acids. Written as DNA, the CDR3 is TGTGCCAGCAGTTATGAACCCTCGAGGGCTGGAAACACCATATATTTT. It codes for CASSYEPSRAGNTIYF.

This chain joins TRBV3-1 (or the pseudogene TRBV3-2) and TRBJ2-4, with 14 bases matching TRBD2. The CDR3 sequence is 21 residues long. Trimming cost V 4 bases and J 1 base; bases outside gene matches: 15. CDR1 and CDR2 from the germline V gene are LGHDT and YNNKEL (reference sequence). The CDR3 loop is CASSPKTSGGGHTMAKNIQYF. CDR3 bases: TGTGCCAGCAGCCCGAAGACTAGCGGGGGGGGCCATACTATGGCCAAAAACATTCAGTACTTC.

In its sample, this clone was seen once. The chain joins TRBV2 to TRBJ1-1, with 8 bases matching TRBD1. Trimming took 6 bases from V and 7 from J; bases not matched to a gene: 7. The length of the CDR3 is 13 residues. Germline V gene data show CDR1 as SNHLY and CDR2 as FYNNEI. DNA of the CDR3: TGTGCCAGCAGGCCGGACAGGGCGATTGAAGCTTTCTTT. This translates into CASRPDRAIEAFF.

With regard to this clone: This CDR3 is also generated by other DNA sequences in the sample. The chain uses TRBV7-2 and TRBJ1-1; the D is unclear. Trimming pared 3 bases from V and 0 bases from J, leaving 5 bases between. This CDR3 is built from 13 residues. The germline V gene has CDR1 SGHTA and CDR2 FQGNSA. The CDR3 DNA is TGTGCCAGCAGCTTGAGGCTGAACACTGAAGCTTTCTTT. Translated, it gives CASSLRLNTEAFF.

The rearrangement uses TRBV7-9 and TRBJ2-2, with 10 bases that match TRBD1. The V and J ends lost 4 bases and 1 base, in that order; junction bases with no gene match: 3. The CDR3 is 16 residues long. CDR1 and CDR2 (germline): SEHNR, FQNEAQ (reference sequence). DNA for the CDR3: TGTGCCAGCAGCTACCGGACAGGGGGGAACACCGGGGAGCTGTTTTTT. This translates into CASSYRTGGNTGELFF. The whole variable domain, filled in from reference TRBV7-9 and TRBJ2-2, reads DTGVSQNPRHKITKRGQNVTFRCDPISEHNRLYWYRQTLGQGPEFLTYFQNEAQLEKSRLLSDRFSAERPKGSFSTLEIQRTEQGDSAMYLCASSYRTGGNTGELFFGEGSRLTVL.

The chain joins TRBV4-2 to TRBJ1-2; 10 bases are shared with TRBD1. The CDR3 spans 18 residues. Germline CDR1 and CDR2: LGHNA and YNFKEQ. With 1 base clipped from V and 0 bases from J, the junction kept 8 bases outside the gene matches. As DNA, the CDR3 is TGTGCCAGCAGCCAAGGGAGGGACAGGGGACCAGCTAACTATGGCTACACCTTC. Protein: CASSQGRDRGPANYGYTF.

The chain uses TRBV4-1 and TRBJ1-4; 10 bases fit TRBD1. Germline-derived CDR1 and CDR2 are MGHRA and YSYEKL. With 4 bases clipped from V and 5 bases from J, the junction kept 10 bases outside the gene matches. The CDR3 is 17 residues long. In nucleotides, the CDR3 is TGCGCCAGCAGCCTGACGACCGCGGGACAGGGGAATGAAAAACTGTTTTTT. Amino acids: CASSLTTAGQGNEKLFF.

A single count supports this clone. The V call is TRBV7-2, the J call TRBJ2-1; possible D gene TRBD1, 5 bases. The V end lost 2 bases, the J end lost 3 bases, and 14 bases lay between the germline ends. The CDR3 sequence is 16 residues long. Germline assignment: CDR1 SGHTA and CDR2 FQGNSA. CDR3 DNA sequence: TGTGCCAGCAGCTTAAACCAGGGAACTGGCTACAATGAGCAGTTCTTC. Protein sequence: CASSLNQGTGYNEQFF. Using reference TRBV7-2 and TRBJ2-1 for the parts outside the CDR3, the full variable domain is GAGVSQSPSNKVTEKGKDVELRCDPISGHTALYWYRQSLGQGLEFLIYFQGNSAPDKSGLPSDRFSAERTGGSVSTLTIQRTQQEDSAVYLCASSLNQGTGYNEQFFGPGTRLTVL.

The gene calls are TRBV24-1 and TRBJ1-1; tentatively, D is TRBD1 (5 bases). V dropped 7 bases and J dropped 0 bases, with 8 bases sitting between them. The CDR3 spans 13 residues. Germline CDR1 is KGHDR and CDR2 is SFDVKD. CDR3 sequence (DNA): TGTGCCACCAGCCGACAGTTGAACACTGAAGCTTTCTTT. This codes for CATSRQLNTEAFF.

The chain links TRBV2 to TRBJ2-5; D unresolved. Germline CDR1 is SNHLY and CDR2 is FYNNEI. The CDR3 covers 12 residues. Trimming took off 4 bases at V and 5 bases at J, with 8 bases between the two ends. The CDR3 sequence is CASSASAETQYF. CDR3 nucleotides: TGTGCCAGCAGTGCGAGCGCGGAGACCCAGTACTTC.

The chain couples TRBV5-1 to TRBJ2-7, with a tentative D call TRBD2 (5 bases). The CDR3 has 13 residues. V lost 0 bases to trimming and J lost 2 bases, with 6 bases between them. Per the germline V gene, CDR1 is SGHRS and CDR2 is YFSETQ. CDR3 in DNA: TGCGCCAGCAGCTTGGACGGGACCTACGAGCAGTACTTC. Its protein product is CASSLDGTYEQYF.